This TCR beta chain appears in the sequencing data of a study of T cells after yellow fever vaccination. Overall study context: It was SMART-Seq v4 Ultra Low Input that prepared the fractions with low cell numbers. Study results and caveats: Among primary-vaccination clones, most reappeared after the booster, at 96% for CD4 and more than 85% for CD8.

This clonotype has only one observation. Its antigen is currently unknown. TCRdb reprocessed the 5' RACE reads with MiXCR, giving one entry per CDR3 protein. This table holds approximately 550,000 distinct CDR3 sequences, 19% found once. The germline V gene encodes CDR1 SGHTA and CDR2 FQGNSA. The CDR3 totals 15 residues. The germline V and J ends were trimmed by 3 bases and 4 bases, with 16 bases remaining between them. V gene TRBV7-2 combines with J gene TRBJ2-7; maybe TRBD1 (5 bases). This receptor was taken from a man aged 25 to 45 who received the YFV17D yellow fever vaccine. The sample in question was PBMCs, obtained 15 days after the yellow fever booster vaccination. The CDR3 DNA reads as TGTGCCAGCAGCTTTTCAGGGTCCCAAACATACGAGCAGTACTTC. It translates to CASSFSGSQTYEQYF.